These 26 T cell receptor beta chains were sequenced from one sample in a study of identical twins (dated by TCRdb to about 2016). Libraries were prepared through 5' RACE. This sample was sequenced with an Illumina HiSeq 2000. TCRdb applied fastp at Q25 and MiXCR to the public reads, then kept only in-frame beta chains. Records with the same CDR3 protein are collapsed into one entry carrying the most frequent genes and DNA. In this sample the table shows about 220,000 distinct CDR3 sequences, 6% to 7% of which occur a single time. The leading ten clones occupy about 15% of the sample. The same specimen was also included in a second study, on T cells expressing NK-cell markers.

Sample: CD8+ T cells sorted from blood. These TCRs come from a young woman in good health.

This clonotype was seen repeatedly, ten times or more. J is TRBJ2-3 and V is TRBV28; D is possibly TRBD1 or TRBD2 (5 bases each). Deletions cut 7 bases from V and 0 bases from J, with 17 bases between. This CDR3 comprises 16 residues. CDR1 is MDHEN, CDR2 SYDVKM, per germline. CDR3 sequence (DNA): TGTGCCAGCACCCAGACGATAGGGGACAGCACAGATACGCAGTATTTT. Its protein is CASTQTIGDSTDTQYF.

This clonotype showed up just a few times. The chain links TRBV25-1 to TRBJ2-1; tentatively, D is TRBD2 (6 bases). The V gene lost 4 bases and the J gene lost 4 bases, with 11 bases spanning the gap. The CDR3 length is 14 residues. Germline V CDR1 and CDR2: MGHDK, SYGVNS. CDR3 amino acids: CASSAGTFYNEQFF. The CDR3 DNA reads as TGTGCCAGCAGTGCCGGGACTTTTTACAATGAGCAGTTCTTC. The full variable domain, its missing parts supplied by reference TRBV25-1 and TRBJ2-1, is EADIYQTPRYLVIGTGKKITLECSQTMGHDKMYWYQQDPGMELHLIHYSYGVNSTEKGDLSSESTVSRIRTEHFPLTLESARPSHTSQYLCASSAGTFYNEQFFGPGTRLTVL.

There are many counts of this clonotype. The CDR3 spells CASSLGLDGYTF. The CDR3 DNA follows: TGTGCCAGCAGCTTAGGGCTCGATGGCTACACCTTC. The rearrangement joins TRBV7-9 to TRBJ1-2; D is unresolved. Trimming cost V 1 base and J 6 bases, with 6 bases left between them. Per germline, CDR1 SEHNR and CDR2 FQNEAQ (reference sequence). The CDR3 totals 12 residues.

The sample holds a few counts of this clonotype. V gene TRBV4-3 combines with J gene TRBJ2-3; D unresolved. V was clipped by 0 bases and J by 2 bases, with 15 bases between them. The CDR3 runs to 17 residues. Germline CDR1 and CDR2: LGHNA and YSLEER. The CDR3 DNA is TGCGCCAGCAGCCAAGATCGGGCCGCAACCGCCACAGATACGCAGTATTTT. Its protein product is CASSQDRAATATDTQYF.

This clonotype was recorded at least ten times. The genes are TRBV7-8 and TRBJ1-5, with a tentative D call TRBD1 (5 bases). CDR1 and CDR2 from the germline V gene are SGHVS and FQNEAQ. Deletions cut 1 base from V and 2 bases from J, with 9 bases between. The length of the CDR3 is 15 residues. CDR3 protein: CASSLERGGNQPQHF. CDR3 sequence (DNA): TGTGCCAGCAGCTTAGAGCGAGGGGGCAATCAGCCCCAGCATTTT.

This clonotype was counted a few times. The chain uses TRBV6-5 and TRBJ1-1, with D perhaps TRBD1 (6 bases). CDR1 is MNHEY, CDR2 SVGAGI, per germline. The CDR3 is made up of 14 amino acids. Trimming took off 3 bases at V and 6 bases at J, with 14 bases between the two ends. The CDR3 DNA reads as TGTGCCAGCAGTTATGGTTCGGCAGGGGCTGAAGCTTTCTTT. Its translation is CASSYGSAGAEAFF.

This clonotype was counted between two and nine times. Germline is not matched at one junction end, which may reflect a read error. The chain combines TRBV7-9 with TRBJ2-5; D possibly matches TRBD1 or TRBD2 (7 bases each). Germline CDR1 reads SEHNR; CDR2 reads FQNEAQ (reference sequence). The CDR3 is made up of 17 amino acids. This CDR3 reads CASSSDRLAEIREAQYF. The CDR3 nucleotides are TGTGCCAGCAGCTCGGACAGGCTAGCGGAGATAAGAGAGGCCCAGTACTTC.

The sample holds many counts of this clonotype. This chain uses TRBV12-3 or TRBV12-4 with TRBJ2-1; D tentatively fits TRBD1 or TRBD2 (5 bases each). The CDR3 has 11 residues. The V gene lost 10 bases and the J gene lost 8 bases, with 12 bases spanning the gap. The CDR3 sequence is CAIKRGHEQFF. For the CDR3, the DNA is TGTGCCATCAAGAGGGGCCATGAGCAGTTCTTC.

The gene calls are TRBV4-3 and TRBJ2-1; D is perhaps TRBD2 (6 bases). This CDR3 contains 15 residues. Germline lookup yields CDR1 LGHNA and CDR2 YSLEER. The V gene lost 4 bases and the J gene lost 4 bases, with 14 bases spanning the gap. CDR3 bases: TGCGCCAGCAGCCGGTCCGCGGGATTATACAATGAGCAGTTCTTC. Amino acid sequence: CASSRSAGLYNEQFF.

This clonotype has only a few counts. Here the CDR3 DNA reads TGTGCCAGCAGCGTAGAAGCTTTAGGGACAAACTCCTACAATGAGCAGTTCTTC. It translates to CASSVEALGTNSYNEQFF. The chain is built from TRBV9 and TRBJ2-1; the D gene is possibly TRBD1 (6 bases). Germline V gene data show CDR1 as SGDLS and CDR2 as YYNGEE. The V end was cut by 0 bases, the J end by 0 bases, with 16 bases between. The CDR3 consists of 18 residues. The full variable domain, completed using reference TRBV9 and TRBJ2-1, is DSGVTQTPKHLITATGQRVTLRCSPRSGDLSVYWYQQSLDQGLQFLIQYYNGEERAKGNILERFSAQQFPDLHSELNLSSLELGDSALYFCASSVEALGTNSYNEQFFGPGTRLTVL.

In its sample, this clonotype was seen a few times. The chain combines TRBV2 with TRBJ2-1; D tentatively fits TRBD1 or TRBD2 (5 bases each). The V gene lost 9 bases and the J gene lost 10 bases, with 16 bases spanning the gap. The CDR3 runs to 12 residues. Germline loops: CDR1 SNHLY, CDR2 FYNNEI. The CDR3 here is CASIGASGEQFF. The CDR3 nucleotides read TGTGCCAGTATCGGGGCCTCCGGGGAGCAGTTCTTC. Full variable domain (missing parts from reference TRBV2 and TRBJ2-1): EPEVTQTPSHQVTQMGQEVILRCVPISNHLYFYWYRQILGQKVEFLVSFYNNEISEKSEIFDDQFSVERPDGSNFTLKIRSTKLEDSAMYFCASIGASGEQFFGPGTRLTVL.

The table lists this clonotype with a few counts. The genes are TRBV5-1 and TRBJ1-4; a possible D gene is TRBD1 (6 bases). This CDR3 has 17 amino acids. Trimming shortened V by 0 bases and J by 0 bases, and 12 bases separated the two germline ends. Germline V gene data show CDR1 as SGHRS and CDR2 as YFSETQ. The CDR3 protein is CASSLEQGPATNEKLFF. Written as DNA, the CDR3 is TGCGCCAGCAGCTTGGAACAGGGACCTGCAACTAATGAAAAACTGTTTTTT.

This clonotype was counted a few times. The V call is TRBV7-9, the J call TRBJ2-2, with D possibly TRBD1 on 5 matching bases. The CDR3 runs to 15 residues. V lost 1 base and J lost 4, with 10 bases in between. Germline V gene data show CDR1 as SEHNR and CDR2 as FQNEAQ (reference sequence). The CDR3 DNA follows: TGTGCCAGCAGCTTAGTGGGGCAGACCACCGGGGAGCTGTTTTTT. It encodes CASSLVGQTTGELFF.

Notes on this clonotype: At one boundary the junction diverges from the germline segment, which might be a read error. The chain uses TRBV5-1 and TRBJ2-1; D gene uncertain. The CDR3 loop spans 16 amino acids. Per the germline V gene, CDR1 is SGHRS and CDR2 is YFSETQ. CDR3 sequence reads: CASRFFFVDSYNEQFF. The DNA for the CDR3 is TGCGCCAGCCGCTTTTTTTTCGTGGACTCCTACAATGAGCAGTTCTTC.

This clonotype was recorded many times. The J gene is TRBJ2-2, the V gene TRBV11-2; D is ambiguous. The CDR3 is made up of 11 amino acids. CDR1 is SGHAT, CDR2 FQNNGV, per germline. V lost 4 bases, J lost 12 bases, and 9 bases lay in between. The CDR3 is CASSSGSKLFF. The CDR3 bases are TGTGCCAGCAGCTCCGGATCGAAGCTGTTTTTT.

This clonotype was seen only a few times. The CDR3 DNA reads TGTGCCAGCAGCCTAAAAGTCCAGGTCACATTGAACACTGAAGCTTTCTTT. The encoded protein is CASSLKVQVTLNTEAFF. The V call is TRBV5-5, the J call TRBJ1-1; no firm D call. V was trimmed by 4 bases and J by 0 bases, leaving 19 bases between them. Germline loops: CDR1 SGHKS, CDR2 YYEKEE (reference sequence). The CDR3 is made up of 17 amino acids.

The genes are TRBV27 and TRBJ2-3; D possibly matches TRBD1 or TRBD2 (6 bases each). The germline V gene encodes CDR1 MNHEY and CDR2 SMNVEV (reference sequence). V lost 6 bases and J 3 bases, leaving 16 bases between the germline ends. The CDR3 sequence is 15 residues long. The CDR3 loop is CASSFGGGGTDTQYF. DNA for the CDR3: TGTGCCAGCAGCTTCGGTGGAGGGGGGACAGATACGCAGTATTTT.

In this sample, this clonotype turned up a few times. The J gene is TRBJ2-1, the V gene TRBV9; 7 bases agree with TRBD1. The germline V gene has CDR1 SGDLS and CDR2 YYNGEE. Losses at the gene ends were 3 bases for V and 8 bases for J; bases not matched to a gene: 5. This CDR3 spans 13 amino acids. CDR3 sequence: CASSETGVHEQFF. As DNA, the CDR3 is TGTGCCAGCAGCGAAACAGGGGTGCATGAGCAGTTCTTC.

This clonotype was picked up many times. The rearrangement uses TRBV6-1 and TRBJ2-5; 10 nucleotides align to TRBD2. V shed 2 bases and J 5 bases; nucleotides not matched to a gene: 8. The germline V gene encodes CDR1 MNHNS and CDR2 SASEGT. CDR3 length: 16 amino acids. DNA for the CDR3: TGTGCCAGCAGTGAACATATGGCTAGCGGGGGTGAGACCCAGTACTTC. Translation: CASSEHMASGGETQYF.

The J gene is TRBJ2-4, the V gene TRBV5-1, with D perhaps TRBD1 or TRBD2 (5 bases each). Trimming cost V 0 bases and J 8 bases, with 12 bases left between them. In germline, CDR1 is SGHRS, CDR2 YFSETQ. The CDR3 runs to 14 residues. CDR3 region: CASSLGLRDHIQYF. The CDR3 DNA follows: TGCGCCAGCAGCTTGGGGCTTAGGGACCACATTCAGTACTTC. Using reference TRBV5-1 and TRBJ2-4 for the parts outside the CDR3, the full variable domain is KAGVTQTPRYLIKTRGQQVTLSCSPISGHRSVSWYQQTPGQGLQFLFEYFSETQRNKGNFPGRFSGRQFSNSRSEMNVSTLELGDSALYLCASSLGLRDHIQYFGAGTRLSVL.

This clonotype has only a few counts. The J gene is TRBJ2-5, the V gene TRBV30; a possible D gene is TRBD1 (6 bases). The length of the CDR3 is 12 residues. Trimming cost V 5 bases and J 2 bases, with 9 bases left between them. CDR1 GTSNPN and CDR2 SVGIG come from the germline V gene (reference sequence). The CDR3 DNA is TGTGCCTGGCAGGGGTTTCAAGAGACCCAGTACTTC. Protein: CAWQGFQETQYF. The full variable domain, with the rest looked up from reference TRBV30 and TRBJ2-5, is SQTIHQWPATLVQPVGSPLSLECTVEGTSNPNLYWYRQAAGRGLQLLFYSVGIGQISSEVPQNLSASRPQDRQFILSSKKLLLSDSGFYLCAWQGFQETQYFGPGTRLLVL.

This clonotype came up a few times. J is TRBJ2-1 and V is TRBV27; 7 nucleotides align to TRBD1. The CDR3 loop spans 16 amino acids. CDR1 is MNHEY, CDR2 SMNVEV, per germline (reference sequence). V lost 4 bases to trimming and J lost 2 bases; unmatched junction nucleotides: 8. CDR3 amino acids: CASSYEQGIAYNEQFF. In DNA, the CDR3 is TGTGCCAGCAGTTACGAACAGGGGATAGCCTACAATGAGCAGTTCTTC.

This clonotype has a count of ten or more. J is TRBJ2-7 and V is TRBV7-9; D ambiguous. The germline V gene encodes CDR1 SEHNR and CDR2 FQNEAQ (reference sequence). The CDR3 loop spans 15 amino acids. V was trimmed by 0 bases and J by 2 bases, leaving 11 bases between them. The CDR3 region is CASSLARVSAYEQYF. The CDR3 bases are TGTGCCAGCAGCTTAGCCCGAGTTTCGGCCTACGAGCAGTACTTC.

This clonotype was seen a handful of times. This chain links TRBV7-6 with TRBJ2-7; D unclear. V lost 4 bases and J lost 3, with 10 bases in between. This CDR3 is built from 13 residues. Germline values: CDR1 SGHVS, CDR2 FNYEAQ. The CDR3 DNA reads as TGTGCCAGCAGCTCCAGAGAAGGCTACGAGCAGTACTTC. As protein: CASSSREGYEQYF.

This clonotype occurred a few times. The CDR3 region has the DNA TGTGCCAGCCTCCACGGTAGTTACACAGATACGCAGTATTTT. It yields the protein CASLHGSYTDTQYF. V is TRBV6-1 and J is TRBJ2-3, with D unresolved. CDR1 is MNHNS and CDR2 is SASEGT in the germline V gene. V was cut by 8 bases and J by 2 bases, with 14 bases left in between. The CDR3 covers 14 residues.

This sequence joins TRBV6-2 or TRBV6-3 and TRBJ1-1; unclear D gene. The CDR3 covers 12 residues. Germline lookup yields CDR1 MNHEY and CDR2 SVGEGT. The ends were cut back, 6 bases at V and 7 bases at J, with 12 bases in the middle. The CDR3 region has the DNA TGTGCCAGCAGCCCTTCGGGCATTGAAGCTTTCTTT. This gives the protein CASSPSGIEAFF.